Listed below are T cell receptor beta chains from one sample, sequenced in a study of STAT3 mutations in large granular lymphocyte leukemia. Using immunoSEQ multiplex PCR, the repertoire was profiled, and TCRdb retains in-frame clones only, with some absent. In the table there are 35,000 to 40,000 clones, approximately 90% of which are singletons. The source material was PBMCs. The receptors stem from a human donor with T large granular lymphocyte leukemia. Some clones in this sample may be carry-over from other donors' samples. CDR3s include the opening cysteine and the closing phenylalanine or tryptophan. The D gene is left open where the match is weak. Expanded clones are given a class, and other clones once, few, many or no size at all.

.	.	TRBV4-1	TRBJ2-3	CASSQAGDTQYF	TGCGCCAGCAGCCAAGCCGGGGATACGCAGTATTTT
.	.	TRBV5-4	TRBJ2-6	CASSKLASGANVLTF	TGTGCCAGCAGCAAACTAGCATCTGGGGCCAACGTCCTGACTTTC
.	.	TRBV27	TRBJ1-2	CASSLTPGHNYGYTF	TGTGCCAGCAGTCTCACCCCGGGACACAACTATGGCTACACCTTC
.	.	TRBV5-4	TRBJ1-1	CASSPGDIPKLEAFF	TGTGCCAGCAGCCCCGGGGACATTCCGAAGTTAGAAGCTTTCTTT
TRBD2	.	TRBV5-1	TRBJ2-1	CASSLLGPTERGNSYNEQFF	TGCGCCAGCAGCCTCCTCGGACCGACGGAGCGGGGGAACTCCTACAATGAGCAGTTCTTC
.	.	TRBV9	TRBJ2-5	CASSVVPKETQYF	TGTGCCAGCAGCGTAGTTCCGAAGGAGACCCAGTACTTC
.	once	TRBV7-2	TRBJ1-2	CASSWEGHFYGYTF	TGTGCCAGCAGCTGGGAGGGGCATTTCTATGGCTACACCTTC
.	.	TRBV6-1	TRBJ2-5	CASRGIETQYF	TGTGCCAGCAGGGGGATTGAGACCCAGTACTTC
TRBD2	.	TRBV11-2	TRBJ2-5	CASSREGKETQYF	TGTGCCAGCAGCCGGGAGGGTAAAGAGACCCAGTACTTC
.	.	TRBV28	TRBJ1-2	CASSLIRSPASF	TGTGCCAGCAGTTTGATACGATCACCGGCCTCCTTC
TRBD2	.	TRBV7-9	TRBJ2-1	CASSTGMGRDEQFF	TGTGCCAGCAGCACCGGTATGGGGAGGGATGAGCAGTTCTTC
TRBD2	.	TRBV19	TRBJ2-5	CASSIRGGRETQYF	TGTGCCAGTAGTATTCGGGGGGGCCGGGAGACCCAGTACTTC
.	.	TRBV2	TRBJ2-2	CASSEVVTGELFF	TGTGCCAGCAGTGAAGTAGTCACCGGGGAGCTGTTTTTT
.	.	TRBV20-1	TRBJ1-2	CSARAAYGYTF	TGCAGTGCTAGGGCAGCCTATGGCTACACCTTC
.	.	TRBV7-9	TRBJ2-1	CASSLAWEYYNEQFF	TGTGCCAGCAGCTTAGCTTGGGAATACTACAATGAGCAGTTCTTC
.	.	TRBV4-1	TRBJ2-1	CASSQDEYPLNEQFF	TGCGCCAGCAGCCAAGATGAATATCCTCTGAATGAGCAGTTCTTC